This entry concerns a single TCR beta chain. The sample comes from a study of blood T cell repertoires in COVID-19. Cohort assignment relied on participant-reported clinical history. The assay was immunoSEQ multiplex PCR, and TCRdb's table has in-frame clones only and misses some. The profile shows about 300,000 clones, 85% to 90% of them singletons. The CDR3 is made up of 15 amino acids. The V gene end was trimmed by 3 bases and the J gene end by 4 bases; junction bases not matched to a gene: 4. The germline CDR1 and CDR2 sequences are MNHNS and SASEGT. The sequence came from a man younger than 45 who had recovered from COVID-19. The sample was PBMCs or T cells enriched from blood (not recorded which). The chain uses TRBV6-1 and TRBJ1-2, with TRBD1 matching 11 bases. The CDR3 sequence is CASSDWTGGSYGYTF. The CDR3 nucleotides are TGTGCCAGCAGTGATTGGACAGGGGGCTCCTATGGCTACACCTTC.